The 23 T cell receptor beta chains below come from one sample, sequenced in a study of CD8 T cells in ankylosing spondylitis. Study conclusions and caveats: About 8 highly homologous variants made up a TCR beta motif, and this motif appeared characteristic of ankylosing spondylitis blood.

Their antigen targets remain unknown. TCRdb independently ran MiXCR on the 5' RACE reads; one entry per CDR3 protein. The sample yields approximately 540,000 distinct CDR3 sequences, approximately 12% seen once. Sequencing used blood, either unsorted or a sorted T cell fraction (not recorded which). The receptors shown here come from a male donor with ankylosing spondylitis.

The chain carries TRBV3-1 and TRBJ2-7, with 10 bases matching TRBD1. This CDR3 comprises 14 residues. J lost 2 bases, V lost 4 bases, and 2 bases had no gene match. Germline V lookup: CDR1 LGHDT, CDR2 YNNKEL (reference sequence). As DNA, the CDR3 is TGTGCCAGCAGCCCGGGACAGGGGACCTACGAGCAGTACGTC. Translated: CASSPGQGTYEQYV.

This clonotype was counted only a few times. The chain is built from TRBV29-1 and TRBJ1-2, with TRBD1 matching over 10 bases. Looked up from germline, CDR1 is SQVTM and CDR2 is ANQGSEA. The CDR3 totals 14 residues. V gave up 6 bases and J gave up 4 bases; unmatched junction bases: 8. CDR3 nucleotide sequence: TGCAGCGTGGATGTCCGGGACAGGGGCTATGGCTACACCTTC. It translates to CSVDVRDRGYGYTF. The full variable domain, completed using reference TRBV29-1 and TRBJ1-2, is SAVISQKPSRDICQRGTSLTIQCQVDSQVTMMFWYRQQPGQSLTLIATANQGSEATYESGFVIDKFPISRPNLTFSTLTVSNMSPEDSSIYLCSVDVRDRGYGYTFGSGTRLTVV.

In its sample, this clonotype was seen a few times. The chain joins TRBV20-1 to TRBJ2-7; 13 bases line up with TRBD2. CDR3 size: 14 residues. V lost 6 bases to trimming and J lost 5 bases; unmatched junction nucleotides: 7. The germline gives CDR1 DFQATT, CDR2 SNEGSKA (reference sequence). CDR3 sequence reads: CSALGTSGNHEQYF. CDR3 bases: TGCAGTGCACTGGGGACTAGCGGGAACCACGAGCAGTACTTC.

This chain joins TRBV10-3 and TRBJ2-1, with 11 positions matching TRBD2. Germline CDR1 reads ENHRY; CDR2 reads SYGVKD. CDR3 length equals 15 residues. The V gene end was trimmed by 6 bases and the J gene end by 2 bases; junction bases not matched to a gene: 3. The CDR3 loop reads CAISRLAGTYNEQFF. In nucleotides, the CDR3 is TGTGCCATCAGCAGACTAGCGGGGACCTACAATGAGCAGTTCTTC.

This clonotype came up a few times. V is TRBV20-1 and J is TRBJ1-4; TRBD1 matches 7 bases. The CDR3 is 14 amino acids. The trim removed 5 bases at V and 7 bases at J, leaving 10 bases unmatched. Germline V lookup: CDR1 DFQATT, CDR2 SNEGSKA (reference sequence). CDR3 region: CSAATGEVVEKLFF. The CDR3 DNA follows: TGCAGTGCTGCAACAGGGGAGGTGGTTGAAAAACTGTTTTTT.

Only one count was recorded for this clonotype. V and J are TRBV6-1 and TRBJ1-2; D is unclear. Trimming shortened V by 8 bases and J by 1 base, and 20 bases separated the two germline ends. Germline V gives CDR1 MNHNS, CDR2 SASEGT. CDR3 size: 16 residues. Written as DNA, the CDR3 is TGTGCCAGCTTCCCGGGAGGGCAGGCGTATAACTATGGCTACACCTTC. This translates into CASFPGGQAYNYGYTF.

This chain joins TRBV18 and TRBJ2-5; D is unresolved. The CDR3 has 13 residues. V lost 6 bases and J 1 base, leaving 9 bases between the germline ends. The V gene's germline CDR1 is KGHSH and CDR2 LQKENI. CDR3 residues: CASSSARQETQYF. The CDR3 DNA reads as TGTGCCAGCTCCTCGGCGCGCCAAGAGACCCAGTACTTC.

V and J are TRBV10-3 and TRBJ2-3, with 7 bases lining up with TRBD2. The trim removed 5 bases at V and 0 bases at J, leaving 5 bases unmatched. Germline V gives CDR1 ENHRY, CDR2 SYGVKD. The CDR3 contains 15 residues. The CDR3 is CAISWTRPSTDTQYF. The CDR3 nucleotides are TGTGCCATCAGTTGGACTAGGCCTAGCACAGATACGCAGTATTTT.

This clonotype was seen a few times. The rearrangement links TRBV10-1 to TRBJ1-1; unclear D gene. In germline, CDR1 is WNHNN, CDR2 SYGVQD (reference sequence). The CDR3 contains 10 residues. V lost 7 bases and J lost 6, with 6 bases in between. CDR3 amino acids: CASIASEAFF. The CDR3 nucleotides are TGCGCCAGCATAGCGTCTGAAGCTTTCTTT.

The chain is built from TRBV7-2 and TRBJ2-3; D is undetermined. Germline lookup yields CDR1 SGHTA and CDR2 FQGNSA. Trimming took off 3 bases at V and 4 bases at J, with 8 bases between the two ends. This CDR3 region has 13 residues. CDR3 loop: CASSFSRADTQYF. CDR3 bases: TGTGCCAGCAGCTTTTCTAGAGCAGATACGCAGTATTTT.

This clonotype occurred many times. CDR3 in amino acids: CSAGEGGKAFTDTQYF. CDR3 DNA: TGCAGTGCTGGGGAGGGCGGGAAAGCCTTCACAGATACGCAGTATTTT. This chain connects TRBV20-1 to TRBJ2-3; the match to TRBD2 covers 7 bases. The CDR3 sequence is 16 residues long. Germline V lookup: CDR1 DFQATT, CDR2 SNEGSKA (reference sequence). The J segment lost 2 bases and the V segment lost 5 bases, leaving 13 bases of the junction unmatched.

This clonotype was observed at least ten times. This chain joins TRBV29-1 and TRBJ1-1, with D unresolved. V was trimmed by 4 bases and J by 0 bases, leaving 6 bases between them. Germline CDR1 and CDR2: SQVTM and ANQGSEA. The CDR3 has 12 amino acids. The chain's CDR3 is CSVAGLNTEAFF. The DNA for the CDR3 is TGCAGCGTTGCGGGGTTGAACACTGAAGCTTTCTTT.

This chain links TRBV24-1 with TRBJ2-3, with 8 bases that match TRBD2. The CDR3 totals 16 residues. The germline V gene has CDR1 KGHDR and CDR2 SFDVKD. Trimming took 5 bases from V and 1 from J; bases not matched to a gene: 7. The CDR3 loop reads CATSVTGLGRTDTQYF. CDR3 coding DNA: TGTGCCACCAGTGTTACGGGACTAGGTCGCACAGATACGCAGTATTTT.

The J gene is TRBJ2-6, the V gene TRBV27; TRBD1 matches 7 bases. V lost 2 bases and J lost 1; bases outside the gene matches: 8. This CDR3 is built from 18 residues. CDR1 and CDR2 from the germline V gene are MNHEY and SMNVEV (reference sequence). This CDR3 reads CASSLRRQGVSGANVLTF. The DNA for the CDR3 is TGTGCCAGCAGTTTAAGAAGGCAGGGGGTATCTGGGGCCAACGTCCTGACTTTC.

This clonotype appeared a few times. In DNA, the CDR3 is TGTGCCAGCACCCTAGGGGACTCCAAGGCTTTCTTT. Its protein is CASTLGDSKAFF. The rearrangement joins TRBV6-1 to TRBJ1-1; possibly TRBD1 for D (5 bases). V lost 7 bases and J 11 bases, leaving 17 bases between the germline ends. The CDR3 totals 12 residues. Germline V lookup: CDR1 MNHNS, CDR2 SASEGT.

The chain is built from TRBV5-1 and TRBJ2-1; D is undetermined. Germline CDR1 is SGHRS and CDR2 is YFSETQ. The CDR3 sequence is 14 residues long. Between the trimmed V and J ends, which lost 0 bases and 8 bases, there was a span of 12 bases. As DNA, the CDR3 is TGCGCCAGCAGCTTGGCGGCGGCCGGCGATGAGCAGTTCTTC. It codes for CASSLAAAGDEQFF.

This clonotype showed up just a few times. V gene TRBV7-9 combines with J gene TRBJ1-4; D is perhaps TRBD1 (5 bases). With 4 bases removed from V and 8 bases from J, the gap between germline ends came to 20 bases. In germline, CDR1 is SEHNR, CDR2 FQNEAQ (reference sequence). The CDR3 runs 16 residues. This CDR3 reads CASSSGVGAPEEKLFF. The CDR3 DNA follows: TGTGCCAGCAGCTCCGGGGTCGGGGCCCCGGAGGAAAAACTGTTTTTT.

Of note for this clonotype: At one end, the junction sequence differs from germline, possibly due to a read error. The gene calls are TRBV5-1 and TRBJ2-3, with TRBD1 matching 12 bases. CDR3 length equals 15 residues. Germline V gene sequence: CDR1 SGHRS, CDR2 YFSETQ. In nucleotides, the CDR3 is TGCGCCAGCAGTTTGGGGACAGGGGGCGGAGATACGCAGTATTTT. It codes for CASSLGTGGGDTQYF. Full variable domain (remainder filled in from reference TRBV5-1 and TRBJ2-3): KAGVTQTPRYLIKTRGQQVTLSCSPISGHRSVSWYQQTPGQGLQFLFEYFSETQRNKGNFPGRFSGRQFSNSRSEMNVSTLELGDSALYLCASSLGTGGGDTQYFGPGTRLTVL.

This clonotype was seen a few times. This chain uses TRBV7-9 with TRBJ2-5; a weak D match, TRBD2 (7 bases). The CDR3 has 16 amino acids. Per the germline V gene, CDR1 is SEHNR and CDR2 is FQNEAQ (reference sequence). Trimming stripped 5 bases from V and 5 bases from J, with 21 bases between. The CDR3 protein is CASSPRRGGRGETQYF. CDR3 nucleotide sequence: TGTGCCAGCAGCCCTCGTAGGGGGGGCCGAGGGGAGACCCAGTACTTC.

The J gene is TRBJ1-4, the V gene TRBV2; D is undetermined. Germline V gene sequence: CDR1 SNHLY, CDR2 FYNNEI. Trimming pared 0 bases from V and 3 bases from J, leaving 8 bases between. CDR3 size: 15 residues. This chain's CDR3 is CASSEAIGPNEKLFF. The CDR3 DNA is TGTGCCAGCAGTGAAGCTATCGGACCTAATGAAAAACTGTTTTTT.

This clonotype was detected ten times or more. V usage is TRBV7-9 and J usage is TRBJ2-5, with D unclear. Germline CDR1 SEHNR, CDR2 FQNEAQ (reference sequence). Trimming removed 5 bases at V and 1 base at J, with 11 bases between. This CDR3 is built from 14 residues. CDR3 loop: CASSLAVGQETQYF. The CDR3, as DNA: TGTGCCAGCAGCCTTGCCGTAGGCCAAGAGACCCAGTACTTC. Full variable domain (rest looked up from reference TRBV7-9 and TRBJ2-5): DTGVSQNPRHKITKRGQNVTFRCDPISEHNRLYWYRQTLGQGPEFLTYFQNEAQLEKSRLLSDRFSAERPKGSFSTLEIQRTEQGDSAMYLCASSLAVGQETQYFGPGTRLLVL.

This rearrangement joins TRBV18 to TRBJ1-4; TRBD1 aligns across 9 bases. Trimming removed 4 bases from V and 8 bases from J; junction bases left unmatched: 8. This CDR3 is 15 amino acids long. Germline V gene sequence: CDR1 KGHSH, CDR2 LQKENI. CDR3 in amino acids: CASSQVTGGEEKLFF. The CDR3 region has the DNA TGTGCCAGCTCACAAGTCACAGGGGGCGAAGAAAAACTGTTTTTT.

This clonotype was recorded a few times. The CDR3 loop reads CASSQSSGGSLVGNQPQHF. In DNA form, the CDR3 reads TGTGCCAGCAGCCAAAGTTCAGGGGGCTCTTTAGTTGGCAATCAGCCCCAGCATTTT. The chain employs TRBV3-1 and TRBJ1-5; 8 nucleotides match TRBD1. With 2 bases clipped from V and 2 bases from J, the junction kept 14 bases outside the gene matches. Per germline, CDR1 LGHDT and CDR2 YNNKEL (reference sequence). The CDR3 has 19 amino acids.